This TCR beta chain was sequenced in a study of shared clonotypes between healthy human individuals. Study-wide background: Per-donor plates numbered three CD4 naive, three CD4 memory, two CD8 naive and one CD8 memory.

Regarding this clone: Its antigen is unknown.

The study, taken as a whole, reports: Non-shared clonotypes displayed generation probabilities falling below those of clonotypes present in all four donors.

This table comes from immunoSEQ multiplex PCR, and its TCRdb copy is limited to in-frame clones, with some not included. The sample comprises hundreds of thousands of clones, around 72% of which are singletons, and more than 1.5% rests with the top ten. The CDR3 spans 14 residues. Trimming took 1 base from V and 1 from J, leaving 8 bases between them. The germline CDR1 and CDR2 sequences are SEHNR and FQNEAQ (reference sequence). The sequence was obtained from a woman aged 30 to 39 in good health. This chain joins TRBV7-9 and TRBJ2-7; D possibly matches TRBD1 or TRBD2 (5 bases each). The sample consisted of memory CD4+ T cells sorted from blood. Subset in this sample: CD45RA-negative fraction. DNA for the CDR3: TGTGCCAGCAGCTTAGGGGACGGATCCTACGAGCAGTACTTC. Its protein product is CASSLGDGSYEQYF.